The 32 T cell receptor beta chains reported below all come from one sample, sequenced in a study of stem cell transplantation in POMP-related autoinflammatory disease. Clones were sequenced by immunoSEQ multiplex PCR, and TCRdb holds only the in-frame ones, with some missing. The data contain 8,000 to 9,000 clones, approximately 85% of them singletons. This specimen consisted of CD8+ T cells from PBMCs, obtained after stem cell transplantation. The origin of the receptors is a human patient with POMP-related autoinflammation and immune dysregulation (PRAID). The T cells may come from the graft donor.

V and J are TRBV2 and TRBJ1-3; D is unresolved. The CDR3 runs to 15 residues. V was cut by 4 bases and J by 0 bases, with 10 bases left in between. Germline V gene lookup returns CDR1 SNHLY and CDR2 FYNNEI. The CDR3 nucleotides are TGTGCCAGCAGTGGGACGGAGAGCTCTGGAAACACCATATATTTT. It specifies CASSGTESSGNTIYF.

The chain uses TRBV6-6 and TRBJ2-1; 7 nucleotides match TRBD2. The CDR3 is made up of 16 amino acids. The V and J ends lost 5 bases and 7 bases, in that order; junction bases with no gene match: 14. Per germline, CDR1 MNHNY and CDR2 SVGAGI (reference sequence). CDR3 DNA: TGTGCCAGCAGTCGAGGGAGGGGTGGAGGTAGAAATGAGCAGTTCTTC. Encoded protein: CASSRGRGGGRNEQFF.

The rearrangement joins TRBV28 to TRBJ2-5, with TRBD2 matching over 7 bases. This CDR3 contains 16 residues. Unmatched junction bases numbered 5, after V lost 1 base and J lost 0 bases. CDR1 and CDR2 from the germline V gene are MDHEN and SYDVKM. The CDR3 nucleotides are TGTGCCAGCAGTTTATTGGCAGGGAGGGACCAAGAGACCCAGTACTTC. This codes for CASSLLAGRDQETQYF.

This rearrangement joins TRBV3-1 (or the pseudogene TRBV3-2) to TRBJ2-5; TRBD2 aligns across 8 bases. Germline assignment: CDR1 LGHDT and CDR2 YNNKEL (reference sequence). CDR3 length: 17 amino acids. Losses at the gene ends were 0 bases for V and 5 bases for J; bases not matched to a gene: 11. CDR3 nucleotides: TGTGCCAGCAGCCAAGATCTGGGAGCGGGAGTGGGGGAGACCCAGTACTTC. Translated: CASSQDLGAGVGETQYF.

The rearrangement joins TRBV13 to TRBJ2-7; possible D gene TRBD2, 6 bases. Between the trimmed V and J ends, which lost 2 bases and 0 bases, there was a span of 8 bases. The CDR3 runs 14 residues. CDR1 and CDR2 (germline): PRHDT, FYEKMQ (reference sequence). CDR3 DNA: TGTGCCAGCAGCTTAACTAGCAGCTCCTACGAGCAGTACGTC. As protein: CASSLTSSSYEQYV.

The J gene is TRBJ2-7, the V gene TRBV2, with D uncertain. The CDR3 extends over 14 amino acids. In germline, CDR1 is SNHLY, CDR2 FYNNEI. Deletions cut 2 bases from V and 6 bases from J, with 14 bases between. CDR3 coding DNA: TGTGCCAGCAGTGAATCCACGGGCAGGAGCGAGCAGTACGTC. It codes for CASSESTGRSEQYV.

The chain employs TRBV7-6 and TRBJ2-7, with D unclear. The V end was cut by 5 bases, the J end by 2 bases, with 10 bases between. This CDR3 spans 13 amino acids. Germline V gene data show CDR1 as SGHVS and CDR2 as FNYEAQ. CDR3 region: CASSPGPTYEQYF. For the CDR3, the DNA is TGTGCCAGCAGCCCTGGCCCTACCTACGAGCAGTACTTC.

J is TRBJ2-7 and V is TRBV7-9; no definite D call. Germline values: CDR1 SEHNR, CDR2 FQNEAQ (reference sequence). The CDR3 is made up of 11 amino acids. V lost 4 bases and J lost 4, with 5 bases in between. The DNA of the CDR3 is TGTGCCAGCAGCTCTAATTACGAGCAGTACTTC. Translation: CASSSNYEQYF.

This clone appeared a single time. The CDR3, as DNA: TGTGCCACCAGTGATTCCGGGACTTTGAGCACTGAAGCTTTCTTT. Its translation: CATSDSGTLSTEAFF. The chain is built from TRBV24-1 and TRBJ1-1, with D perhaps matching TRBD1 (5 bases). Germline V gene sequence: CDR1 KGHDR, CDR2 SFDVKD. V lost 2 bases, J lost 4 bases, and 13 bases lay in between. CDR3 length: 15 residues.

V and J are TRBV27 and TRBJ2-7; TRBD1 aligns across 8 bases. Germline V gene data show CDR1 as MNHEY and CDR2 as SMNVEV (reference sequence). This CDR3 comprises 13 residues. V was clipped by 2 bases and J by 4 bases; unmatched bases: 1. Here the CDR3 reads CASSLRTGYEQYF. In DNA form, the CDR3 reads TGTGCCAGCAGTTTACGGACAGGGTACGAGCAGTACTTC.

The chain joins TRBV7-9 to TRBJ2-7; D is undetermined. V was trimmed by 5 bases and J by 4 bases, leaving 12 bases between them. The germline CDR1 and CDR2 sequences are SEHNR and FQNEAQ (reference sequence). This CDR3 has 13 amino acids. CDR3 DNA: TGTGCCAGCAGCCGGGCGAACCGGTACGAGCAGTACGTC. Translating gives CASSRANRYEQYV.

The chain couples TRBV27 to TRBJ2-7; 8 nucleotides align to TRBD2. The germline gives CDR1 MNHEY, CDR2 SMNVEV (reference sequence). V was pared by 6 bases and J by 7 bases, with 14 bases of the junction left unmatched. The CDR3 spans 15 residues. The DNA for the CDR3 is TGTGCCAGCAGCTGGGGGGTAGCGGGACCCGGGGAGCAGTACTTC. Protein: CASSWGVAGPGEQYF.

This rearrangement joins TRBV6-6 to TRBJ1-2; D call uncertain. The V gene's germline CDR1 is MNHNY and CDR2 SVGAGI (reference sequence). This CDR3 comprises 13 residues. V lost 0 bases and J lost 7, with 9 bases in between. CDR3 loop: CASSYSSASGYTF. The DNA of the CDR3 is TGTGCCAGCAGTTACTCGAGCGCTAGTGGCTACACCTTC.

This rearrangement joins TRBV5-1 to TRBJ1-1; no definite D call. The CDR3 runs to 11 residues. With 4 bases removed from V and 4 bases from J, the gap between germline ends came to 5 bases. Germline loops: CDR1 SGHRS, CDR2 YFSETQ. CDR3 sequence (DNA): TGCGCCAGCAGCCAAGGCACTGAAGCTTTCTTT. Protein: CASSQGTEAFF.

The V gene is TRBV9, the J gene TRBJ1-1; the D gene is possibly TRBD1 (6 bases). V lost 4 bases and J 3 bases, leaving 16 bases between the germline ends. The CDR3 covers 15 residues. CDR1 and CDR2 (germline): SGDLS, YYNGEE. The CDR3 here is CASSPEGGRDTEAFF. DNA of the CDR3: TGTGCCAGCAGCCCAGAGGGGGGCAGGGACACTGAAGCTTTCTTT.

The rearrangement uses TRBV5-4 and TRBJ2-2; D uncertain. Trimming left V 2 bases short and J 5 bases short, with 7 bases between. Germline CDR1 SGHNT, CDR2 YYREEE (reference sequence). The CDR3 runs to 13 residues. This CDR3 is CASSFVRTGELFF. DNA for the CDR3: TGTGCCAGCAGCTTCGTGCGGACCGGGGAGCTGTTTTTT. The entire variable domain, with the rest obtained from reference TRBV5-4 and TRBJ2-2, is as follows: ETGVTQSPTHLIKTRGQQVTLRCSSQSGHNTVSWYQQALGQGPQFIFQYYREEENGRGNFPPRFSGLQFPNYSSELNVNALELDDSALYLCASSFVRTGELFFGEGSRLTVL.

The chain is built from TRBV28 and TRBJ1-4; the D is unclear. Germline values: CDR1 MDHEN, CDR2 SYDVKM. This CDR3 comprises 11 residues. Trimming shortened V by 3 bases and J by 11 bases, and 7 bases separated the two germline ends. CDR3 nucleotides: TGTGCCAGCAGTTTTCGACTTAAACTGTTTTTT. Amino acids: CASSFRLKLFF.

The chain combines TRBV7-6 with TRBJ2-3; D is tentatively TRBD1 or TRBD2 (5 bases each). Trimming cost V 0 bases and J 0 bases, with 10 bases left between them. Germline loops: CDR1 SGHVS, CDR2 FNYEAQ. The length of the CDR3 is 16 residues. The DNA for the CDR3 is TGTGCCAGCAGCTTAGCGGGGACCATAAGCACAGATACGCAGTATTTT. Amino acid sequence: CASSLAGTISTDTQYF.

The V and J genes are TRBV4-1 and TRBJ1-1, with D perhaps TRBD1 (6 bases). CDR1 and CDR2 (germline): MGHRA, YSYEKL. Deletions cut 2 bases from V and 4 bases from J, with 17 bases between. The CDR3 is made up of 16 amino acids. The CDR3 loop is CASSQRSGVDGTEAFF. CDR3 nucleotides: TGCGCCAGCAGCCAAAGGTCAGGGGTCGATGGCACTGAAGCTTTCTTT.

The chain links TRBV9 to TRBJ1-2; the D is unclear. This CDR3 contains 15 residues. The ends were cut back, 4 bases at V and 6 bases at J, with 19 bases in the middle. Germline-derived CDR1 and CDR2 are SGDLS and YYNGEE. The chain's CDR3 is CASSTRAMGDDGYTF. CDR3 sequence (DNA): TGTGCCAGCAGCACCCGGGCTATGGGAGATGATGGCTACACCTTC.

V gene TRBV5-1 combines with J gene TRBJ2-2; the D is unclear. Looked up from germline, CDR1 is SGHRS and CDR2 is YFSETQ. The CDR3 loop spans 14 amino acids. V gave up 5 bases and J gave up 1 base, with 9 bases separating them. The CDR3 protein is CASRYTQNTGELFF. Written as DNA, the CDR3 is TGCGCCAGCAGATATACACAGAACACCGGGGAGCTGTTTTTT.

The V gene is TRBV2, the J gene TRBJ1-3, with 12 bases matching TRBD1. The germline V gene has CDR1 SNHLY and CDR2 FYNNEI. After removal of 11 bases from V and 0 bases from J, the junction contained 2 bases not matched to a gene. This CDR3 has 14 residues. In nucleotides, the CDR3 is TGTGCCGGGACAGGGGGCCACTCTGGAAACACCATATATTTT. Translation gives CAGTGGHSGNTIYF.

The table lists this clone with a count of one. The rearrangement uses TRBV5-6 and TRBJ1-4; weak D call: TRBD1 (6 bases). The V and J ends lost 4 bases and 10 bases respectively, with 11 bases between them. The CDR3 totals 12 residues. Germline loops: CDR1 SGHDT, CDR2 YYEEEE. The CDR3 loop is CASSARGAKLFF. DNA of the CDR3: TGTGCCAGCAGCGCCCGGGGGGCAAAACTGTTTTTT.

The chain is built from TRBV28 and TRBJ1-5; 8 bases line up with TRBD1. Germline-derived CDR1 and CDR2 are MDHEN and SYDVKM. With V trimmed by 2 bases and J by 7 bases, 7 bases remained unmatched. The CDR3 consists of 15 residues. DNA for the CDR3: TGTGCCAGCAGTTTAAGGCAGGGGGCATGGCAGCCCCAGCATTTT. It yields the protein CASSLRQGAWQPQHF.

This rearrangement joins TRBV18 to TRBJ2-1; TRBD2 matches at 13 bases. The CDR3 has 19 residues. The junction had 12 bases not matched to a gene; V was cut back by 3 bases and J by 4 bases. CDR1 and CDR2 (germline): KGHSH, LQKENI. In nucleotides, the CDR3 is TGTGCCAGCTCACCCCAGGGACTAGCGGGACCTTTTCCTTACAATGAGCAGTTCTTC. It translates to CASSPQGLAGPFPYNEQFF.

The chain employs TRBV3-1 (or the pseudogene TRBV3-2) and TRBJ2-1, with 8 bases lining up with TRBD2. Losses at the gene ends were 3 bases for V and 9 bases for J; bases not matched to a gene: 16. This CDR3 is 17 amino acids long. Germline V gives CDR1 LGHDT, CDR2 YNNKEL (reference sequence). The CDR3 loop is CASSHVTNPGLGREQFF. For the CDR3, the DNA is TGTGCCAGCAGCCACGTAACAAATCCGGGACTAGGGCGTGAGCAGTTCTTC.

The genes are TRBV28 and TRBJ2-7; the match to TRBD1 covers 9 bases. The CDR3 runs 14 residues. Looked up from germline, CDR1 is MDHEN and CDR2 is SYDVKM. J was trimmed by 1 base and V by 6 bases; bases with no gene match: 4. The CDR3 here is CASSWGQGSYEQYF. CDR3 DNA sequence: TGTGCCAGCAGCTGGGGACAGGGTTCCTACGAGCAGTACTTC.

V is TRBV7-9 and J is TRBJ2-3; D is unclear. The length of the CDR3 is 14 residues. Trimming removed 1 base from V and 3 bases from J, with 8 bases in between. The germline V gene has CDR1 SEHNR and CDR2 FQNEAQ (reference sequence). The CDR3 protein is CASSLELQTDTQYF. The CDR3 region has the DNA TGTGCCAGCAGCTTAGAGTTGCAGACAGATACGCAGTATTTT.

CDR3 amino acids: CSVVGARGNEQFF. The DNA for the CDR3 is TGCAGCGTGGTTGGGGCGCGCGGCAATGAGCAGTTCTTC. V gene TRBV29-1 combines with J gene TRBJ2-1; D possibly corresponds to TRBD1 (5 bases). Trimming took 6 bases from V and 6 from J, leaving 15 bases between them. The germline V gene encodes CDR1 SQVTM and CDR2 ANQGSEA. This CDR3 contains 13 residues.

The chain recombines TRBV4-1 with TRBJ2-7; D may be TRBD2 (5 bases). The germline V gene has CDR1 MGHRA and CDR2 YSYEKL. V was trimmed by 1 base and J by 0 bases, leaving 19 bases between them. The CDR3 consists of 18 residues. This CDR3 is CASSQGQSQRALSYEQYF. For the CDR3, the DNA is TGCGCCAGCAGCCAAGGTCAGTCGCAGAGGGCACTCTCCTACGAGCAGTACTTC.

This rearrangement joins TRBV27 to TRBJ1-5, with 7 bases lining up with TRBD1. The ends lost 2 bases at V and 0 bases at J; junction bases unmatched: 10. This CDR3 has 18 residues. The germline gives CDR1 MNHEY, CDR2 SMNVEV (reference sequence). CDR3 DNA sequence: TGTGCCAGCAGTTTAAGAGGGGGCCCCCCTAATAGCAATCAGCCCCAGCATTTT. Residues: CASSLRGGPPNSNQPQHF.

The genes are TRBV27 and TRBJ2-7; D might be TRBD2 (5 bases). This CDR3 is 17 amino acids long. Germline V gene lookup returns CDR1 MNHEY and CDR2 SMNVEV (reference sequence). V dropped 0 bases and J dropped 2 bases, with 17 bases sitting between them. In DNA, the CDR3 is TGTGCCAGCAGTTTATCGCATTCCGGGGTAAAAGCCTACGAGCAGTACTTC. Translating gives CASSLSHSGVKAYEQYF.